The 14 T cell receptor beta chains reported below all come from one sample, sequenced in a study of cytomegalovirus exposure and HLA in healthy donors. Use of 60 Vbeta and 13 Jbeta primers characterized the PCR. The repertoire was sequenced with immunoSEQ multiplex PCR; TCRdb's copy has only in-frame clones and lacks some. The sample holds about 190,000 clones, roughly four fifths seen once. The sample taken for sequencing was PBMCs. Every receptor here comes from a woman between 25 and 40 years old in good health and CMV-seropositive.

This chain uses TRBV18 with TRBJ1-1; D is ambiguous. The CDR3 contains 10 residues. The germline V and J ends were trimmed by 6 bases and 4 bases, with 3 bases remaining between them. Germline V gene lookup returns CDR1 KGHSH and CDR2 LQKENI. CDR3 DNA: TGTGCCAGCTCTATCACTGAAGCTTTCTTT. Its translation is CASSITEAFF.

This chain links TRBV9 with TRBJ2-2; D unresolved. Trimming stripped 4 bases from V and 8 bases from J, with 6 bases between. CDR1 is SGDLS, CDR2 YYNGEE, per germline. The CDR3 sequence is 11 residues long. The CDR3 is CASSSLGELFF. The CDR3 DNA reads TGTGCCAGCAGCTCCCTAGGGGAGCTGTTTTTT.

The chain recombines TRBV5-6 with TRBJ2-2; 7 bases are shared with TRBD1. Germline CDR1 SGHDT, CDR2 YYEEEE. The CDR3 runs 13 residues. The CDR3 DNA reads as TGTGCATACTCAGGGGGGAACACCGGGGAGCTGTTTTTT. It translates to CAYSGGNTGELFF.

This chain joins TRBV9 and TRBJ2-1, with D possibly TRBD2 on 6 matching bases. The V gene's germline CDR1 is SGDLS and CDR2 YYNGEE. Trimming took off 3 bases at V and 7 bases at J, with 23 bases between the two ends. This CDR3 comprises 17 residues. CDR3 sequence reads: CASSGEGVAAAGNEQFF. In DNA, the CDR3 is TGTGCCAGCAGCGGAGAGGGAGTAGCGGCCGCAGGGAATGAGCAGTTCTTC. Full variable domain (outside the CDR3, taken from reference TRBV9 and TRBJ2-1): DSGVTQTPKHLITATGQRVTLRCSPRSGDLSVYWYQQSLDQGLQFLIQYYNGEERAKGNILERFSAQQFPDLHSELNLSSLELGDSALYFCASSGEGVAAAGNEQFFGPGTRLTVL.

Only a few counts were recorded for this clone. The chain links TRBV5-6 to TRBJ1-5; no clear D. Germline V gives CDR1 SGHDT, CDR2 YYEEEE. CDR3 length: 14 residues. Trimming stripped 4 bases from V and 2 bases from J, with 10 bases between. The CDR3 loop is CASSRRTGNQPQHF. The CDR3 DNA is TGTGCCAGCAGCCGCCGTACAGGCAATCAGCCCCAGCATTTT.

This chain uses TRBV21-1 with TRBJ2-1; the D segment call TRBD2 is taken from the table without a DNA check. TRBV21-1 is flagged as a pseudogene. This CDR3 has 14 amino acids. The chain's CDR3 is CASIKPDGRDEQFF. The CDR3 nucleotides read TGTGCCAGCATCAAACCCGACGGGCGGGATGAGCAGTTCTTC.

The chain is built from TRBV7-9 and TRBJ2-7; 8 bases map to TRBD1. Germline CDR1 is SEHNR and CDR2 is FQNEAQ (reference sequence). The CDR3 length is 16 residues. V lost 7 bases and J lost 1; bases outside the gene matches: 12. The DNA for the CDR3 is TGTGCCAGCACCGGGACAGGCTCAATCAGATCCTACGAGCAGTACTTC. Its protein product is CASTGTGSIRSYEQYF.

The chain uses TRBV4-1 and TRBJ2-1; weak D call: TRBD1 (6 bases). Germline V gene lookup returns CDR1 MGHRA and CDR2 YSYEKL. The germline V and J ends were trimmed by 3 bases and 2 bases, with 11 bases remaining between them. The CDR3 has 15 residues. The DNA for the CDR3 is TGCGCCAGCAGCCAGGGGGCGGACGCCTACAATGAGCAGTTCTTC. Its translation: CASSQGADAYNEQFF.

This chain connects TRBV4-1 to TRBJ1-6; 9 bases agree with TRBD1. The CDR3 is made up of 16 amino acids. CDR1 and CDR2 from the germline V gene are MGHRA and YSYEKL. V was pared by 4 bases and J by 2 bases, with 3 bases of the junction left unmatched. DNA of the CDR3: TGCGCCAGCAGCCCGGGACAGGGACCCTATAATTCACCCCTCCACTTT. This translates into CASSPGQGPYNSPLHF.

The sample holds a few counts of this clone. The chain couples TRBV7-9 to TRBJ2-3; a possible D gene is TRBD2 (5 bases). Germline lookup yields CDR1 SEHNR and CDR2 FQNEAQ (reference sequence). V was pared by 1 base and J by 4 bases, with 9 bases between. The CDR3 consists of 14 residues. DNA for the CDR3: TGTGCCAGCAGCTTAGGGGAGACGGCAGATACGCAGTATTTT. It translates to CASSLGETADTQYF.

The V and J genes are TRBV27 and TRBJ1-4; D gene ambiguous. This CDR3 contains 14 residues. V dropped 5 bases and J dropped 7 bases, with 14 bases sitting between them. Looked up from germline, CDR1 is MNHEY and CDR2 is SMNVEV (reference sequence). As DNA, the CDR3 is TGTGCCAGCAGTCTCCGACGGCGGGGTGAAAAACTGTTTTTT. The encoded protein is CASSLRRRGEKLFF.

The rearrangement joins TRBV4-1 to TRBJ2-7; 7 nucleotides align to TRBD2. The CDR3 loop spans 14 amino acids. J was trimmed by 5 bases and V by 4 bases; bases with no gene match: 8. The germline V gene has CDR1 MGHRA and CDR2 YSYEKL. CDR3 residues: CASSLDRLAHEQYF. CDR3 in DNA: TGCGCCAGCAGCCTCGATAGACTAGCCCACGAGCAGTACTTC.

This clone appeared a few times. The chain uses TRBV4-1 and TRBJ2-1; perhaps TRBD1 as D (6 bases). This CDR3 is 14 amino acids long. Between the trimmed V and J ends, which lost 2 bases and 3 bases, there was a span of 8 bases. Per germline, CDR1 MGHRA and CDR2 YSYEKL. CDR3 amino acids: CASSQTDSYNEQFF. The CDR3 nucleotides read TGCGCCAGCAGCCAAACGGACAGCTACAATGAGCAGTTCTTC.

The gene calls are TRBV21-1 and TRBJ1-5; the table's D call of TRBD1 was not tested on the DNA. TRBV21-1 is a pseudogene. CDR3 length: 16 amino acids. CDR3 DNA: TGTGCCAGCAGCAAAGAAGGCAGGGGAGATCATCAGCCCCAGCATTTT. Residues: CASSKEGRGDHQPQHF.